This TCR beta chain was captured in a study of blood T cells in healthy people across ages. General study points: Diversity of TCR beta per million T cells declined in a roughly linear way with age. Investigators treated diversity estimates from one million T cells as underestimates.

The total RNA that was extracted per sample amounted to at least 6 micrograms. Turning to this clonotype: Its antigen is currently unknown. One end of the junction varies from germline; a read error may be responsible.

A sample-barcoded 5' primer and a J-beta primer mix were used in a second PCR of roughly 6 to 11 cycles. The template-switch adaptor, which had 12 random nucleotides, put a tag on each cDNA molecule. TCRdb re-called the 5' RACE reads through MiXCR, storing one row per CDR3 protein. The sample carries around 1,800,000 distinct CDR3 sequences, about 39% recorded once. What was sequenced was blood. The TCR originated in a human donor in good health.

CDR3 protein: CCAAPAGPTADTQYF. The CDR3 DNA sequence: TGCTGTGCCGCACCAGCGGGGCCGACGGCAGATACGCAGTATTTT. V and J are TRBV20-1 and TRBJ2-3; TRBD2 matches 7 bases. Germline assignment: CDR1 DFQATT and CDR2 SNEGSKA (reference sequence). This CDR3 spans 15 amino acids.